The 14 T cell receptor beta chains below come from one sample, sequenced in a study of blood T cell repertoires in COVID-19. Produced via immunoSEQ multiplex PCR; TCRdb's table is partial and in-frame only. The sample holds about 120,000 clones; 65% to 90% are singletons and the top ten take 11%. Sample: peripheral blood. Receptors were obtained from a man at least 80 years old with acute or convalescent COVID-19.

This chain uses TRBV11-3 with TRBJ1-1, with D maybe TRBD1 (6 bases). Trimming removed 3 bases at V and 8 bases at J, with 10 bases between. The CDR3 contains 12 residues. Germline values: CDR1 SGHNT, CDR2 YENEEA. The CDR3 region is CASSLEGGEAFF. In nucleotides, the CDR3 is TGTGCCAGCAGCTTGGAGGGGGGGGAAGCTTTCTTT.

The chain carries TRBV9 and TRBJ1-2; D is unresolved. The germline V gene has CDR1 SGDLS and CDR2 YYNGEE. V gave up 6 bases and J gave up 7 bases, with 16 bases separating them. The CDR3 extends over 13 amino acids. The DNA for the CDR3 is TGTGCCAGCACCCCTCGGGTAGGAGGTGGCTACACCTTC. Its translation: CASTPRVGGGYTF.

In its sample, this clone was seen once. The V gene is TRBV7-3, the J gene TRBJ2-2, with TRBD1 matching 11 bases. The CDR3 extends over 18 amino acids. The germline V gene encodes CDR1 SGHTA and CDR2 FQGTGA. V lost 4 bases, J lost 1 base, and 8 bases stayed unmatched. CDR3 in amino acids: CASSYAGTGGMNTGELFF. In DNA form, the CDR3 reads TGTGCCAGCAGCTACGCCGGGACAGGGGGTATGAACACCGGGGAGCTGTTTTTT.

The J gene is TRBJ2-2, the V gene TRBV10-3; 9 nucleotides line up with TRBD2. With V trimmed by 10 bases and J by 4 bases, 16 bases remained unmatched. The CDR3 has 17 amino acids. Germline V gene data show CDR1 as ENHRY and CDR2 as SYGVKD. In DNA, the CDR3 is TGTGCCACCAGAGAATTGGCGGGGGGGCTGACCACCGGGGAGCTGTTTTTT. Protein sequence: CATRELAGGLTTGELFF.

The V gene is TRBV3-1 (or the pseudogene TRBV3-2), the J gene TRBJ1-2, with no clear D. V gave up 4 bases and J gave up 5 bases, with 17 bases separating them. Per the germline V gene, CDR1 is LGHDT and CDR2 is YNNKEL (reference sequence). CDR3 length: 15 amino acids. CDR3 DNA: TGTGCCAGCAGCCCGGGTGCGGGCGCAGGTTATGGCTACACCTTC. Translated: CASSPGAGAGYGYTF.

V and J are TRBV3-1 (or the pseudogene TRBV3-2) and TRBJ2-3; 8 nucleotides match TRBD1. Germline CDR1 LGHDT, CDR2 YNNKEL (reference sequence). Trimming took 0 bases from V and 5 from J; bases not matched to a gene: 4. This CDR3 has 15 residues. CDR3 residues: CASSQEDREIDTQYF. DNA of the CDR3: TGTGCCAGCAGCCAAGAGGACAGGGAGATAGATACGCAGTATTTT.

This rearrangement joins TRBV5-4 to TRBJ2-3; D gene ambiguous. From germline, CDR1 is SGHNT and CDR2 YYREEE (reference sequence). Trimming took 3 bases from V and 0 from J, leaving 5 bases between them. The CDR3 covers 13 residues. For the CDR3, the DNA is TGTGCCAGCAGCTCCCCAAGCACAGATACGCAGTATTTT. It yields the protein CASSSPSTDTQYF.

The J gene is TRBJ1-3, the V gene TRBV2, with TRBD1 matching over 9 bases. The CDR3 has 15 residues. J gave up 1 base and V 8 bases, and 6 bases lay outside the gene matches. Germline V gives CDR1 SNHLY, CDR2 FYNNEI. The CDR3 loop is CASSGQGESGNTIYF. The DNA for the CDR3 is TGTGCCAGCTCGGGACAGGGAGAATCTGGAAACACCATATATTTT.

This clone was counted between two and nine times. The chain has TRBV7-9 and TRBJ2-5; unclear D gene. CDR3 length: 14 amino acids. The V end was cut by 7 bases, the J end by 2 bases, with 14 bases between. Germline V CDR1 and CDR2: SEHNR, FQNEAQ (reference sequence). CDR3 nucleotide sequence: TGTGCCAGCACCGGTAGCACGCATCAAGAGACCCAGTACTTC. Protein sequence: CASTGSTHQETQYF.

This chain links TRBV12-5 with TRBJ1-1; maybe TRBD1 (6 bases). The V and J ends lost 7 bases and 1 base respectively, with 13 bases between them. This CDR3 region has 14 residues. Germline V lookup: CDR1 LGHNT, CDR2 FRNRAP. The CDR3 coding sequence is TGTGCTAGTGAACCGGGACACCCGAACACTGAAGCTTTCTTT. This codes for CASEPGHPNTEAFF.

The J gene is TRBJ2-7, the V gene TRBV3-1 (or the pseudogene TRBV3-2), with 12 nucleotides matching TRBD2. The germline CDR1 and CDR2 sequences are LGHDT and YNNKEL (reference sequence). The V gene end was trimmed by 5 bases and the J gene end by 9 bases; junction bases not matched to a gene: 5. There are 13 residues in the CDR3. CDR3: CASSGRTSGTQYF. CDR3 in DNA: TGTGCCAGCAGCGGACGGACTAGCGGGACGCAGTACTTC.

This clone came up a few times. V is TRBV29-1 and J is TRBJ1-3; weak D call: TRBD1 (5 bases). This CDR3 spans 12 amino acids. Germline assignment: CDR1 SQVTM and CDR2 ANQGSEA. Trimming took 4 bases from V and 4 from J, leaving 8 bases between them. CDR3 in DNA: TGCAGCGTTGGGGGGGGAGGAAACACCATATATTTT. Translation gives CSVGGGGNTIYF.

On this clone: An end of the junction differs from the germline gene, which may be a read error. The J gene is TRBJ2-7, the V gene TRBV7-7, with 14 bases aligning to TRBD2. CDR3 length: 17 amino acids. CDR1 and CDR2 (germline): SSHAT, FNYEAQ (reference sequence). CDR3 protein: CASSSGLAGVSSYEQYF. As DNA, the CDR3 is TGTGCTAGCAGCTCGGGACTAGCGGGAGTGAGCTCCTACGAGCAGTACTTC.

CDR3 nucleotides: TGTGCCAGCAGTGAGGGAGCGGGTGGCTACACCTTC. It yields the protein CASSEGAGGYTF. The chain is built from TRBV2 and TRBJ1-2; D unresolved. CDR3 length: 12 amino acids. Looked up from germline, CDR1 is SNHLY and CDR2 is FYNNEI. Deletions cut 3 bases from V and 7 bases from J, with 9 bases between.